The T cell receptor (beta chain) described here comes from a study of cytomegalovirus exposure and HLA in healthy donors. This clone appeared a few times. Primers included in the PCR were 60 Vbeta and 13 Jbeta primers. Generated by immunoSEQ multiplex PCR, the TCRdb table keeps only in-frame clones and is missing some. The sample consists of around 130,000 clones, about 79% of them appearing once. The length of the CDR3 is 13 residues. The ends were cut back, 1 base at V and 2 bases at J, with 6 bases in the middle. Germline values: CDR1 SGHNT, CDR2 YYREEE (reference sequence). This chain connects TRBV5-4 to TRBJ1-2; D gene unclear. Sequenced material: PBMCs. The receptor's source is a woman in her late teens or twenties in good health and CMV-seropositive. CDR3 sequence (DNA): TGTGCCAGCAGCTTGACTCAAAACTATGGCTACACCTTC. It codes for CASSLTQNYGYTF.